What follows are 13 T cell receptor beta chains derived from one specimen sequenced in a study of blood T cell repertoires in COVID-19. The protocol was immunoSEQ multiplex PCR, while the TCRdb copy is restricted to in-frame clones and leaves out a portion. The table includes approximately 120,000 clones, around 83% detected once. The sequenced sample was peripheral blood. The receptors derive from a woman older than 75 with active or convalescent COVID-19.

This rearrangement joins TRBV19 to TRBJ2-7; D may be TRBD1 (5 bases). Germline lookup yields CDR1 LNHDA and CDR2 SQIVND (reference sequence). The CDR3 consists of 15 residues. Between the trimmed V and J ends, which lost 2 bases and 1 base, there was a span of 12 bases. CDR3 in DNA: TGTGCCAGTAGTATAACCCACGACAGTTCCTACGAGCAGTACTTC. Protein sequence: CASSITHDSSYEQYF.

The CDR3 sequence: CASSQSGGLGNEKLFF. The CDR3 nucleotides read TGTGCCAGCAGCCAGTCAGGGGGCCTCGGAAATGAAAAACTGTTTTTT. The chain has TRBV7-9 and TRBJ1-4; TRBD1 matches 8 bases. Trimming took 5 bases from V and 5 from J; bases not matched to a gene: 10. The germline V gene has CDR1 SEHNR and CDR2 FQNEAQ (reference sequence). The CDR3 consists of 16 residues.

The V gene is TRBV5-1, the J gene TRBJ2-3; tentative D call: TRBD1 (7 bases). Germline lookup yields CDR1 SGHRS and CDR2 YFSETQ. This CDR3 comprises 17 residues. V lost 4 bases and J lost 2, with 20 bases in between. The CDR3 nucleotides are TGCGCCAGCAGCCCGGATATGACAGGGACTGACACAGATACGCAGTATTTT. It encodes CASSPDMTGTDTDTQYF. The full variable domain, in which reference TRBV5-1 and TRBJ2-3 provide the parts outside the CDR3, is KAGVTQTPRYLIKTRGQQVTLSCSPISGHRSVSWYQQTPGQGLQFLFEYFSETQRNKGNFPGRFSGRQFSNSRSEMNVSTLELGDSALYLCASSPDMTGTDTDTQYFGPGTRLTVL.

The V call is TRBV30, the J call TRBJ1-1, with 9 bases identical to TRBD1. V shed 0 bases and J 2 bases; nucleotides not matched to a gene: 4. CDR1 GTSNPN and CDR2 SVGIG come from the germline V gene (reference sequence). The CDR3 length is 15 residues. The DNA for the CDR3 is TGTGCCTGGAGTGTCTCGGGACAGGGTAACACTGAAGCTTTCTTT. The encoded protein is CAWSVSGQGNTEAFF.

The chain has TRBV9 and TRBJ2-1, with TRBD1 identical over 10 bases. The CDR3 runs to 14 residues. Germline V CDR1 and CDR2: SGDLS, YYNGEE. V lost 4 bases and J lost 6; bases outside the gene matches: 4. The CDR3 DNA sequence: TGTGCCAGCAGCAACCGGGACAGGGGCAATGAGCAGTTCTTC. Translated, it gives CASSNRDRGNEQFF. Based on the CDR3 plus reference TRBV9 and TRBJ2-1, the full variable domain is DSGVTQTPKHLITATGQRVTLRCSPRSGDLSVYWYQQSLDQGLQFLIQYYNGEERAKGNILERFSAQQFPDLHSELNLSSLELGDSALYFCASSNRDRGNEQFFGPGTRLTVL.

The chain recombines TRBV28 with TRBJ2-7, with D possibly being TRBD1 (5 bases). The CDR3 has 15 residues. Trimming shortened V by 3 bases and J by 6 bases, and 18 bases separated the two germline ends. Germline-derived CDR1 and CDR2 are MDHEN and SYDVKM. The CDR3 DNA sequence: TGTGCCAGCAGTTTTTCCCTGCTAGGGCAGGGCGAGCAGTACTTC. Its translation is CASSFSLLGQGEQYF.

A single count supports this clone. V is TRBV20-1 and J is TRBJ2-5; no firm D call. This CDR3 region has 10 residues. In germline, CDR1 is DFQATT, CDR2 SNEGSKA (reference sequence). Trimming removed 7 bases at V and 2 bases at J, with 5 bases between. Written as DNA, the CDR3 is TGCAGTGTTTCACAAGAGACCCAGTACTTC. Translating it yields CSVSQETQYF.

This clone was found a few times. This chain joins TRBV6-5 and TRBJ2-3; 8 bases match TRBD2. Germline V CDR1 and CDR2: MNHEY, SVGAGI. The V and J ends lost 6 bases and 1 base, in that order; junction bases with no gene match: 6. CDR3 size: 15 residues. CDR3 DNA sequence: TGTGCCAGCAGCCTAGCGGGTGGGGGCACAGATACGCAGTATTTT. This gives the protein CASSLAGGGTDTQYF.

This clone was counted once. The chain combines TRBV28 with TRBJ1-2, with D unresolved. From germline, CDR1 is MDHEN and CDR2 SYDVKM. This CDR3 spans 14 amino acids. Trimming stripped 4 bases from V and 8 bases from J, with 17 bases between. The DNA of the CDR3 is TGTGCCAGCAGTTCTTTTAGGAAGGCCGGGGGCTACACCTTC. This encodes CASSSFRKAGGYTF.

The chain is built from TRBV9 and TRBJ1-2; no clear D. Germline V gene data show CDR1 as SGDLS and CDR2 as YYNGEE. The CDR3 loop spans 11 amino acids. Trimming took 1 base from V and 8 from J, leaving 6 bases between them. CDR3 residues: CASSVSRGYTF. The CDR3 DNA reads as TGTGCCAGCAGCGTATCCCGGGGCTACACCTTC.

The rearrangement links TRBV3-1 (or the pseudogene TRBV3-2) to TRBJ2-3; TRBD1 is a possible D gene (5 bases). V lost 1 base and J 3 bases, leaving 14 bases between the germline ends. Germline loops: CDR1 LGHDT, CDR2 YNNKEL (reference sequence). The CDR3 is 16 residues long. The CDR3: CASSQGPGIGTDTQYF. In nucleotides, the CDR3 is TGTGCCAGCAGCCAAGGGCCAGGGATAGGTACAGATACGCAGTATTTT.

The chain carries TRBV5-1 and TRBJ1-1; TRBD1 might be the D (5 bases). Per the germline V gene, CDR1 is SGHRS and CDR2 is YFSETQ. The CDR3 runs 15 residues. The V and J ends lost 4 bases and 1 base respectively, with 14 bases between them. CDR3 loop: CASSGGDGRNTEAFF. The CDR3 bases are TGCGCCAGCAGCGGAGGGGACGGACGGAACACTGAAGCTTTCTTT.

The chain uses TRBV5-1 and TRBJ2-7, with 9 bases aligning to TRBD1. Germline V gene sequence: CDR1 SGHRS, CDR2 YFSETQ. Losses at the gene ends were 4 bases for V and 3 bases for J; bases not matched to a gene: 8. The CDR3 contains 15 residues. In DNA, the CDR3 is TGCGCCAGCAGCCGATTCGGGACAGGGTACTACGAGCAGTACTTC. Translated, it gives CASSRFGTGYYEQYF.